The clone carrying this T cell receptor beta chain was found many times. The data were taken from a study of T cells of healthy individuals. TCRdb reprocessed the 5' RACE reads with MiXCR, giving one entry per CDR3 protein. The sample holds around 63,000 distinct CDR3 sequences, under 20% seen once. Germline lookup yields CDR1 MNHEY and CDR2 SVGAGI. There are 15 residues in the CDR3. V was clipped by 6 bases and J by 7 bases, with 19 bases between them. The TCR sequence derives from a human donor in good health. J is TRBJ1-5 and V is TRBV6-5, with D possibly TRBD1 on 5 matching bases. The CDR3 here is CASSPGTLSLQPQHF. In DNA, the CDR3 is TGTGCCAGCAGCCCCGGGACTCTGAGCCTCCAGCCCCAGCATTTT.